This TCR beta chain was recovered during a study of post-analysis software for immune sequencing data. The study, taken as a whole, reports: When patients were compared with controls, about five TRBV segments were more frequent, TRBV5-6, TRBV5-1 and TRBV20-1 among them.

With V trimmed by 3 bases and J by 4 bases, 9 bases remained unmatched. The CDR3 runs to 16 residues. CDR1 and CDR2 from the germline V gene are SGHTA and FQGTGA. Researchers reported that TCR beta cDNA libraries carried unique molecular identifiers. TCRdb re-called the PCR reads through MiXCR, storing one row per CDR3 protein. The table includes roughly 870,000 distinct CDR3 sequences, about 50% detected once. As for this clonotype: The antigen remains unidentified.

Material for sequencing was blood. This receptor was obtained from a girl under 18 with multiple sclerosis. The chain uses TRBV7-3 and TRBJ2-1; 7 bases are shared with TRBD2. The CDR3 nucleotides read TGTGCCAGCAGCTTTGAGGGGTCTAGCGGTTACAATGAGCAGTTCTTC. As protein: CASSFEGSSGYNEQFF.